This passage covers 16 T cell receptor beta chains from one sample sequenced in a study of shared clonotypes between healthy human individuals. Only in-frame clones appear in the TCRdb table, and some are missing; sequencing was by immunoSEQ multiplex PCR. The data hold 1 million to 1.2 million clones, with roughly 80% observed a single time. Sequencing was performed on memory CD4+ T cells from PBMCs. Subset defined: CD45RA-negative fraction. Receptors originate from a man younger than 35 in good health. Some clones in this sample may be carry-over from other donors' samples.

This rearrangement joins TRBV6-1 to TRBJ2-1; the D gene is possibly TRBD2 (5 bases). The germline V gene has CDR1 MNHNS and CDR2 SASEGT. This CDR3 has 15 amino acids. Between the trimmed V and J ends, which lost 8 bases and 9 bases, there was a span of 23 bases. CDR3 sequence: CASLHGLSPGSEQFF. The CDR3 nucleotides read TGTGCCAGCCTTCACGGACTTTCCCCAGGTAGTGAGCAGTTCTTC.

The gene calls are TRBV7-3 and TRBJ2-1, with D tentatively TRBD2 (6 bases). V was shortened by 1 base and J by 0 bases, with 10 bases between the two germline ends. The CDR3 loop spans 16 amino acids. Germline values: CDR1 SGHTA, CDR2 FQGTGA. CDR3 sequence reads: CASSLNFGGSYNEQFF. CDR3 in DNA: TGTGCCAGCAGCTTAAACTTCGGGGGCTCCTACAATGAGCAGTTCTTC.

The table lists this clone with a count of one. The chain carries TRBV13 and TRBJ2-5; 12 bases map to TRBD1. Matching the DNA end better, TRBJ2-7 makes the J call doubtful. The CDR3 spans 15 residues. Germline V gives CDR1 PRHDT, CDR2 FYEKMQ (reference sequence). The CDR3 DNA reads TGTGCCAGCAGCTTTTCGGGACAGGGGGCCCACGAGCAGTACTTC. It specifies CASSFSGQGAHEQYF.

The V gene is TRBV5-6, the J gene TRBJ2-1; 7 nucleotides match TRBD2. The trim removed 0 bases at V and 14 bases at J, leaving 5 bases unmatched. The CDR3 totals 12 residues. Germline CDR1 SGHDT, CDR2 YYEEEE. The CDR3 here is CASSLARTSEFF. The CDR3, as DNA: TGTGCCAGCAGCTTGGCGCGCACTAGCGAGTTCTTC. The whole variable domain, remainder taken from reference TRBV5-6 and TRBJ2-1, is DAGVTQSPTHLIKTRGQQVTLRCSPKSGHDTVSWYQQALGQGPQFIFQYYEEEERQRGNFPDRFSGHQFPNYSSELNVNALLLGDSALYLCASSLARTSEFFGPGTRLTVL.

The V gene is TRBV30, the J gene TRBJ2-5, with 11 nucleotides matching TRBD2. This CDR3 is built from 16 residues. The junction had 10 bases not matched to a gene; V was cut back by 0 bases and J by 7 bases. Germline V gives CDR1 GTSNPN, CDR2 SVGIG (reference sequence). CDR3 DNA: TGTGCCTGGAGTGTACTCACTAGCGGGAGTGGCGGGACCCAGTACTTC. This gives the protein CAWSVLTSGSGGTQYF.

A single count supports this clone. Other DNA sequences within the sample encode an identical CDR3. V is TRBV30 and J is TRBJ2-1; D perhaps matches TRBD2 (5 bases). V was pared by 3 bases and J by 0 bases, with 12 bases between. The CDR3 length is 15 residues. Germline values: CDR1 GTSNPN, CDR2 SVGIG (reference sequence). The CDR3 DNA sequence: TGTGCCTGGAGCTCTGGTGGGAGCTCCTACAATGAGCAGTTCTTC. This codes for CAWSSGGSSYNEQFF. Full variable domain (remainder filled in from reference TRBV30 and TRBJ2-1): SQTIHQWPATLVQPVGSPLSLECTVEGTSNPNLYWYRQAAGRGLQLLFYSVGIGQISSEVPQNLSASRPQDRQFILSSKKLLLSDSGFYLCAWSSGGSSYNEQFFGPGTRLTVL.

This sequence joins TRBV10-3 and TRBJ2-1; TRBD1 matches at 9 bases. The germline V gene has CDR1 ENHRY and CDR2 SYGVKD. This CDR3 spans 16 amino acids. J gave up 3 bases and V 3 bases, and 6 bases lay outside the gene matches. The CDR3 sequence is CAISDNRGRLYNEQFF. In DNA, the CDR3 is TGTGCCATCAGTGACAACAGGGGGCGGCTCTACAATGAGCAGTTCTTC.

This chain links TRBV29-1 with TRBJ2-5; 8 nucleotides match TRBD1. The J call may be in error: the DNA end matches TRBJ2-7 better. Germline CDR1 reads SQVTM; CDR2 reads ANQGSEA. The CDR3 length is 18 residues. The CDR3 region has the DNA TGCAGCGCCGAGGGTTGTGGGACAGGAATACCCCCCAACTACGAGCAGTACTTC. Protein product: CSAEGCGTGIPPNYEQYF.

In its sample, this clone was seen a few times. The chain couples TRBV27 to TRBJ1-6; D is ambiguous. This CDR3 contains 15 residues. Deletions cut 2 bases from V and 5 bases from J, with 10 bases between. Germline V gene lookup returns CDR1 MNHEY and CDR2 SMNVEV (reference sequence). CDR3 in DNA: TGTGCCAGCAGTTTACGGAGGAGAGATAATTCACCCCTCCACTTT. Translated, it gives CASSLRRRDNSPLHF.

V usage is TRBV10-3 and J usage is TRBJ1-1; 7 bases line up with TRBD1. J was trimmed by 7 bases and V by 6 bases; bases with no gene match: 5. CDR3 size: 12 residues. Germline CDR1 and CDR2: ENHRY and SYGVKD. CDR3 DNA: TGTGCCATCAGAGGGACAGAGTTTGAAGCTTTCTTT. It codes for CAIRGTEFEAFF.

The rearrangement joins TRBV27 to TRBJ1-5; the D is unclear. The CDR3 loop spans 14 amino acids. In germline, CDR1 is MNHEY, CDR2 SMNVEV (reference sequence). V lost 5 bases and J 5 bases, leaving 13 bases between the germline ends. CDR3 loop: CASSKGVLHQPQHF. The CDR3 region has the DNA TGTGCCAGCAGTAAGGGAGTGCTCCATCAGCCCCAGCATTTT.

The V and J genes are TRBV5-1 and TRBJ2-5, with D unresolved. V dropped 1 base and J dropped 1 base, with 8 bases sitting between them. Germline V gene sequence: CDR1 SGHRS, CDR2 YFSETQ. The CDR3 is made up of 14 amino acids. Written as DNA, the CDR3 is TGCGCCAGCAGCTTGTCCGCGCTCCAAGAGACCCAGTACTTC. Encoded protein: CASSLSALQETQYF.

This clone was recorded a few times. V gene TRBV7-7 combines with J gene TRBJ1-3; the D is unclear. This CDR3 is 17 amino acids long. Germline V lookup: CDR1 SSHAT, CDR2 FNYEAQ (reference sequence). V dropped 0 bases and J dropped 4 bases, with 16 bases sitting between them. CDR3: CASSLAWRLGRGNTIYF. The DNA of the CDR3 is TGTGCCAGCAGCTTAGCCTGGCGACTAGGGAGGGGAAACACCATATATTTT.

There are a few counts of this clone. The sample contains more than one DNA sequence encoding this CDR3. This sequence joins TRBV19 and TRBJ1-2; 7 bases match TRBD1. The CDR3 is 13 amino acids. The germline V gene encodes CDR1 LNHDA and CDR2 SQIVND (reference sequence). V trimming: 9 bases; J trimming: 5 bases; junction bases outside the gene matches: 9. Written as DNA, the CDR3 is TGTGCCAGCTCACAGGGGCTTATATATGGCTACACCTTC. This encodes CASSQGLIYGYTF.

The gene calls are TRBV6-1 and TRBJ1-2; perhaps TRBD1 as D (5 bases). This CDR3 has 13 residues. Germline lookup yields CDR1 MNHNS and CDR2 SASEGT. V dropped 5 bases and J dropped 2 bases, with 9 bases sitting between them. DNA of the CDR3: TGTGCCAGCAGTCTCAGGGAAAACTATGGCTACACCTTC. Translating it yields CASSLRENYGYTF.

This chain links TRBV29-1 with TRBJ2-5; maybe TRBD1 (6 bases). This CDR3 has 13 residues. V was cut by 6 bases and J by 2 bases, with 13 bases left in between. CDR1 SQVTM and CDR2 ANQGSEA come from the germline V gene. CDR3 region: CSVGQSVQETQYF. CDR3 DNA: TGCAGCGTAGGACAGTCCGTTCAAGAGACCCAGTACTTC.